This record looks at one TCR beta chain sequence and its context. Its target is not known. Assay used: immunoSEQ multiplex PCR; TCRdb lists only in-frame clones, some missing. Of roughly 18,000 clones detected, 83% appear once; the ten largest clones hold over 7.5%. This entry comes from a study of T cells after posttransplantation cyclophosphamide. Study-level results: Recipient CMV seropositivity and CMV reactivation strongly tracked TRB clonality.

J gave up 3 bases and V 2 bases, and 7 bases lay outside the gene matches. This CDR3 spans 16 amino acids. CDR1 is SGHRS, CDR2 YFSETQ, per germline. The TCR comes from a young man in good health and a related stem cell transplant donor. The chain uses TRBV5-1 and TRBJ2-2, with 7 bases lining up with TRBD1. The sequenced sample was memory CD4+ T cells sorted from blood. The CDR3 region is CASSLIGDSYTGELFF. The CDR3 nucleotides are TGCGCCAGCAGCTTAATAGGGGACAGCTACACCGGGGAGCTGTTTTTT.